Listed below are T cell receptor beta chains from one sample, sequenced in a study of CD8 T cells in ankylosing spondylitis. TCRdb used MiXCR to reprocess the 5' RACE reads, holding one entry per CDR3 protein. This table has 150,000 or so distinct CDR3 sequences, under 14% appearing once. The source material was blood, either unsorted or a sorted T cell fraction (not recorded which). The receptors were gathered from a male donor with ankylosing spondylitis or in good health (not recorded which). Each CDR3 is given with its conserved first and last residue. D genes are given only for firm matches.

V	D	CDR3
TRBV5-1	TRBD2	CASSFYQPGLAYNEQFF
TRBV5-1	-	CASSLQGPRDTIYF
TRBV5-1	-	CASSPNNGDTQYF
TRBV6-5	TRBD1	CASRLTGGADNEQFF
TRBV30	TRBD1	CAWHGQGANYGYTF
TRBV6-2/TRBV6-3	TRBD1	CASRRQGNEQFF
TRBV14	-	CASSQDNGNTEAFF
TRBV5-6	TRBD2	CASSLLKASGYTGELFF
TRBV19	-	CASKGGVSYEQYF
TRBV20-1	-	CSAPRDIPGYTF
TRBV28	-	CASSLFLNRRSNQPQHF
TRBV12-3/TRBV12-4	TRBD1	CASSHRTGRNTGELFF
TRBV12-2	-	CASRPGTVNEKLFF
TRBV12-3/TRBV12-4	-	CASSTSGQSAKYSNQPQHF
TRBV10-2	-	CASSAGNEQFF
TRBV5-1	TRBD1	CASSPKTGVNTGELFF
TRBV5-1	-	CASSLDSATNEKLFF
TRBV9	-	CASSVALTDTQYF
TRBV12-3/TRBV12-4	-	CASSLNLVDGYTF
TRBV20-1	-	CSARGGGSYEQYF
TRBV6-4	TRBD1	CASSDSFRDRGNNEQFF
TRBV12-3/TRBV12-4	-	CASSLGGNSGNTIYF
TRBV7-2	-	CASSSDRGSSYEQYF
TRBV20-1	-	CSASVGRAGELFF
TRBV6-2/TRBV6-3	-	CASGAYGYTF
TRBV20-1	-	CSAASHTYEQYF
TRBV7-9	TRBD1	CASSSRTGGGNEQYF
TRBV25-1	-	CASSASGRRATDTQYF
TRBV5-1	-	CASTSGAVGPTDTQYF
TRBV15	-	CATSRDQAVFQETQYF
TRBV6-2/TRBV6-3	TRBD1	CASSPRTLRGHSNEQYF
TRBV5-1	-	CASSLEQTNTGELFF
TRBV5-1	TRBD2	CASSLALLAGSYNEQFF
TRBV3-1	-	CASSLNQGSLSSYEQYF
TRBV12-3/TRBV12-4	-	CATFEGGEGYGYTF
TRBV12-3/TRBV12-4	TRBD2	CASSLLQAGGETQYF
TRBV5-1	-	CASSPASNTEAFF
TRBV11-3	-	CASSLDLGREEQFF
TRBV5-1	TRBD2	CASSLDSGKYNEQFF
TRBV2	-	CASSEDQGTDSPLHF
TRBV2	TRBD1	CASSRRQGVGELFF
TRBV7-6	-	CASSLVPGAQETQYF
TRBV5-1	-	CASSRRIATNEQFF
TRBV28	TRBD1	CASSTGTGGVRNGYTF
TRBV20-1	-	CSASKWISGETQYF
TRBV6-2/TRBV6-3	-	CASSNWGARGNQPQHF
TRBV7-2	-	CASSLAQGGYGYTF
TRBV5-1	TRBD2	CASSLGDYAGGLETQYF
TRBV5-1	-	CASSLMGAGRVTEAFF
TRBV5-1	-	CASSPGRNQGYNEQFF
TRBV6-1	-	CASSAGWLDQPQHF
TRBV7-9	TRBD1	CASSLGKGQGVSQPQHF
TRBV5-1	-	CASSLAWTGELFF
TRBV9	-	CASSPQTGNPYEQYF
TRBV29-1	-	CSVGTMQGTAEQFF
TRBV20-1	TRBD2	CSASRASGWYQETQYF
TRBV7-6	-	CASSLGGRHSGNTIYF